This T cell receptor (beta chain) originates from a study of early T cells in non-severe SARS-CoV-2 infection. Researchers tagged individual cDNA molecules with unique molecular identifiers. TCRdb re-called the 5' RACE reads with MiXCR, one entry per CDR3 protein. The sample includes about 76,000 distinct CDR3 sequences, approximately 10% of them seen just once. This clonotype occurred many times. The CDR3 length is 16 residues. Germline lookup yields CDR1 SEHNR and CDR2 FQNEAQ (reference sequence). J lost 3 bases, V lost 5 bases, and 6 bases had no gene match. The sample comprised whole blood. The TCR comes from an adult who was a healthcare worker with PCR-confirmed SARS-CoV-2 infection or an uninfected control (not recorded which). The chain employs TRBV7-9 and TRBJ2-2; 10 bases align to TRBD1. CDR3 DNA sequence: TGTGCCAGCAGCCTCCCGGGACAGGGGTACACCGGGGAGCTGTTTTTT. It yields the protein CASSLPGQGYTGELFF.